These T cell receptor beta chains were read from a single sample in a study of immune evolution from preneoplasia to lung adenocarcinoma. Clones were read by immunoSEQ multiplex PCR, and TCRdb kept only the in-frame ones, dropping some. The profile shows roughly 7,000 clones, 70% to 80% of them singletons. The specimen was FFPE invasive lung adenocarcinoma tissue. The source is a person aged 35-55 years with lung adenocarcinoma. Each CDR3 is given with its conserved first and last residue. Fields, in order: D gene, clone size, V gene, J gene, CDR3 DNA, CDR3 protein. The D gene is left open where the match is weak. Clone size is given for some rows only: seen once, a few or many times, or a class if the clone is expanded.

D gene: TRBD1; clone size: .; V gene: TRBV7-9; J gene: TRBJ2-6; CDR3 DNA: TGTGCCAGCAGCTTGGGACAGGCTGGGGCCAACGTCCTGACTTTC; CDR3 protein: CASSLGQAGANVLTF
D gene: .; clone size: .; V gene: TRBV9; J gene: TRBJ1-6; CDR3 DNA: TGTGCCAGCAGCGTAGCAGGAATTTCACCCCTCCACTTT; CDR3 protein: CASSVAGISPLHF
D gene: TRBD1; clone size: .; V gene: TRBV5-1; J gene: TRBJ1-3; CDR3 DNA: TGCGCCAGCAGCGCCCGGGACAGGGGGCCGGGAAACACCATATATTTT; CDR3 protein: CASSARDRGPGNTIYF
D gene: .; clone size: .; V gene: TRBV29-1; J gene: TRBJ1-5; CDR3 DNA: TGCAGCGTTCGAACCACATCAATAGATCAGCCCCAGCATTTT; CDR3 protein: CSVRTTSIDQPQHF
D gene: .; clone size: .; V gene: TRBV9; J gene: TRBJ2-3; CDR3 DNA: TGTGCCAGCAGCCCTCCACCATGGGCAGAAAAGCCAGATACGCAGTATTTT; CDR3 protein: CASSPPPWAEKPDTQYF
D gene: TRBD1; clone size: .; V gene: TRBV5-1; J gene: TRBJ2-1; CDR3 DNA: TGCGCCAGCAGCTCAATCCCCGCCGGGACAGGGACCGCTAGTGAGCAGTTCTTC; CDR3 protein: CASSSIPAGTGTASEQFF
D gene: TRBD2; clone size: .; V gene: TRBV9; J gene: TRBJ2-5; CDR3 DNA: TGTGCCAGCAGCCGGGGGCAGCGGGAGGGGGAGACCCAGTACTTC; CDR3 protein: CASSRGQREGETQYF
D gene: TRBD2; clone size: .; V gene: TRBV4-2; J gene: TRBJ2-1; CDR3 DNA: TGTGCCAGCAGCCAGGAGGAGGGGACTAGCGGGAGTGGGGGCCCCTACAATGAGCAGTTCTTC; CDR3 protein: CASSQEEGTSGSGGPYNEQFF
D gene: TRBD1; clone size: .; V gene: TRBV30; J gene: TRBJ1-1; CDR3 DNA: TGTGCCTGGAATAGGGGAGACAGGGGGGGGAACACTGAAGCTTTCTTT; CDR3 protein: CAWNRGDRGGNTEAFF
D gene: TRBD1; clone size: .; V gene: TRBV4-1; J gene: TRBJ1-2; CDR3 DNA: TGCGCCAGCAGCCGGGGACAGGGTTATGGCTACACCTTC; CDR3 protein: CASSRGQGYGYTF
D gene: .; clone size: medium-sized; V gene: TRBV10-3; J gene: TRBJ2-5; CDR3 DNA: TGTGCCATCAGTGAGTCTGTCACTGATGCCGAGACCCAGTACTTC; CDR3 protein: CAISESVTDAETQYF
D gene: TRBD2; clone size: .; V gene: TRBV6-1; J gene: TRBJ2-7; CDR3 DNA: TGTGCCAGCAGGTACGGGGGGGGAGAGCAGTACTTC; CDR3 protein: CASRYGGGEQYF
D gene: .; clone size: once; V gene: TRBV10-3; J gene: TRBJ1-1; CDR3 DNA: TGTGCCATCAGTGTCTCTTCCCAGGGTACTTCTGAAGCTTTCTTT; CDR3 protein: CAISVSSQGTSEAFF
D gene: .; clone size: once; V gene: TRBV6-1; J gene: TRBJ2-7; CDR3 DNA: TGTGCCAGCAGTGAAGCTAGGGGCTACGAGCAGTACTTC; CDR3 protein: CASSEARGYEQYF
D gene: .; clone size: .; V gene: TRBV28; J gene: TRBJ2-5; CDR3 DNA: TGTGCCAGCAGTCTTGGACAGTTTGGGTACTTC; CDR3 protein: CASSLGQFGYF
D gene: .; clone size: .; V gene: TRBV5-1; J gene: TRBJ1-1; CDR3 DNA: TGCGCCAGCAACACAGGAGCTCATATGGGCACTGAAGCTTTCTTT; CDR3 protein: CASNTGAHMGTEAFF
D gene: TRBD2; clone size: .; V gene: TRBV5-1; J gene: TRBJ2-3; CDR3 DNA: TGCGCCAGCAGTTGGAGCGGGAGGGCGGCTGTCTCTAGCACAGATACGCAGTATTTT; CDR3 protein: CASSWSGRAAVSSTDTQYF
D gene: .; clone size: .; V gene: TRBV6-1; J gene: TRBJ1-2; CDR3 DNA: TGTGCCAGCAGTGAGTCGGCCAGGATGGATGGCTACACCTTC; CDR3 protein: CASSESARMDGYTF
D gene: TRBD1; clone size: .; V gene: TRBV7-2; J gene: TRBJ2-3; CDR3 DNA: TGTGCCAGCACCGACGTTTTTAGGGGGCCCACAGATACGCAGTATTTT; CDR3 protein: CASTDVFRGPTDTQYF
D gene: .; clone size: .; V gene: TRBV7-8; J gene: TRBJ1-4; CDR3 DNA: TGTGCCAGCAGCTTAGTTCTCGGCTGGGACACTAATGAAAAACTGTTTTTT; CDR3 protein: CASSLVLGWDTNEKLFF
D gene: TRBD1; clone size: .; V gene: TRBV14; J gene: TRBJ1-2; CDR3 DNA: TGTGCCAGCAGCCAAGATTTTAGTAGTCGGCGACAGGGAACCAACTATGGCTACACCTTC; CDR3 protein: CASSQDFSSRRQGTNYGYTF
D gene: TRBD1; clone size: .; V gene: TRBV5-4; J gene: TRBJ2-5; CDR3 DNA: TGTGCCAGCCAGACCGACAGGGGAAAGACCCAGTACTTC; CDR3 protein: CASQTDRGKTQYF
D gene: .; clone size: .; V gene: TRBV29-1; J gene: TRBJ1-6; CDR3 DNA: TGCAGCGTTGCCACAGCAAATAATTCACCCCTCCACTTT; CDR3 protein: CSVATANNSPLHF
D gene: .; clone size: .; V gene: TRBV6-5; J gene: TRBJ2-5; CDR3 DNA: TGTGCCAGCAGCCTCCTTCGACGAGAGACCCAGTACTTC; CDR3 protein: CASSLLRRETQYF
D gene: TRBD2; clone size: .; V gene: TRBV29-1; J gene: TRBJ2-3; CDR3 DNA: TGCAGCGACGGGACTAGCGGGAGTGGTACGCAGTATTTT; CDR3 protein: CSDGTSGSGTQYF
D gene: .; clone size: .; V gene: TRBV5-6; J gene: TRBJ1-2; CDR3 DNA: TGTGCCAGCAGCTTGGGGACAGTTATGGGCTACACCTTC; CDR3 protein: CASSLGTVMGYTF
D gene: TRBD2; clone size: once; V gene: TRBV18; J gene: TRBJ2-7; CDR3 DNA: TGTGCCAGCCGTAGCGGGACTACAACCTACGAGCAGTACTTC; CDR3 protein: CASRSGTTTYEQYF
D gene: .; clone size: once; V gene: TRBV7-2; J gene: TRBJ1-3; CDR3 DNA: TGTGCCAGCAGCTGGACCAGGGACTCTGGAAACACCATATATTTT; CDR3 protein: CASSWTRDSGNTIYF
D gene: .; clone size: once; V gene: TRBV7-2; J gene: TRBJ1-2; CDR3 DNA: TGTGCCAGCAGGACCCCTGGCTATGGCTACACCTTC; CDR3 protein: CASRTPGYGYTF
D gene: TRBD1; clone size: .; V gene: TRBV13; J gene: TRBJ2-5; CDR3 DNA: TGTGCCAGCAGCTTTGGACAGGGTACCTTAAAGACCCAGTACTTC; CDR3 protein: CASSFGQGTLKTQYF
D gene: .; clone size: few; V gene: TRBV7-9; J gene: TRBJ1-4; CDR3 DNA: TGTGCCAGCAGCTTAGATCTACAGCGTAATGAAAAACTGTTTTTT; CDR3 protein: CASSLDLQRNEKLFF
D gene: .; clone size: .; V gene: TRBV19; J gene: TRBJ1-1; CDR3 DNA: TGTGCCAGTAGTATGACAGCGAACACTGAAGCTTTCTTT; CDR3 protein: CASSMTANTEAFF
D gene: .; clone size: .; V gene: TRBV6-1; J gene: TRBJ1-6; CDR3 DNA: TGTGCCAGCAGTGTTGTCAGGCGGGATTCACCCCTCCACTTT; CDR3 protein: CASSVVRRDSPLHF
D gene: TRBD2; clone size: .; V gene: TRBV7-2; J gene: TRBJ2-5; CDR3 DNA: TGTGCCAGCAGCTCGGGGGGACTAGCTTCGTACCAAGAGACCCAGTACTTC; CDR3 protein: CASSSGGLASYQETQYF
D gene: .; clone size: once; V gene: TRBV7-8; J gene: TRBJ2-5; CDR3 DNA: TGTGCCAGCACCTCCCACCCCCAAGAGACCCAGTACTTC; CDR3 protein: CASTSHPQETQYF
D gene: .; clone size: .; V gene: TRBV2; J gene: TRBJ2-2; CDR3 DNA: TGTGCCAGCAACCCTAGCCCCACCGGGGAGCTGTTTTTT; CDR3 protein: CASNPSPTGELFF
D gene: .; clone size: .; V gene: TRBV4-1; J gene: TRBJ2-1; CDR3 DNA: TGCGCCAGCAGCTCAGAGGGGAATGAGCAGTTCTTC; CDR3 protein: CASSSEGNEQFF
D gene: TRBD2; clone size: .; V gene: TRBV18; J gene: TRBJ2-3; CDR3 DNA: TGTGCCAGCTCACCACCGGCGGGGGGAGAATCAGATACGCAGTATTTT; CDR3 protein: CASSPPAGGESDTQYF
D gene: TRBD2; clone size: few; V gene: TRBV5-1; J gene: TRBJ2-2; CDR3 DNA: TGCGCCAGCACGATTAGCGGGGGGCCTTCGAACACCGGGGAGCTGTTTTTT; CDR3 protein: CASTISGGPSNTGELFF
D gene: TRBD2; clone size: .; V gene: TRBV7-2; J gene: TRBJ2-5; CDR3 DNA: TGTGCCAGCACCCCGCCCGGGGGGGCCAAGACCCAGTACTTC; CDR3 protein: CASTPPGGAKTQYF
D gene: .; clone size: .; V gene: TRBV19; J gene: TRBJ1-5; CDR3 DNA: TGTGCCAGTAAAGACAGGACCTTAAGCAATCAGCCCCAGCATTTT; CDR3 protein: CASKDRTLSNQPQHF
D gene: .; clone size: .; V gene: TRBV19; J gene: TRBJ2-7; CDR3 DNA: TGTGCCAGTAGTGATATAACAGGGACGAGCTCCTACGAGCAGTACTTC; CDR3 protein: CASSDITGTSSYEQYF
D gene: TRBD1; clone size: .; V gene: TRBV5-4; J gene: TRBJ1-1; CDR3 DNA: TGTGCCAGCGGGACTTCCGGGACAGGGGGTACTGAAGCTTTCTTT; CDR3 protein: CASGTSGTGGTEAFF
D gene: TRBD1; clone size: .; V gene: TRBV9; J gene: TRBJ2-5; CDR3 DNA: TGTGCCAGCAGCCTATCGGGGACAGCTTCTCAAGAGACCCAGTACTTC; CDR3 protein: CASSLSGTASQETQYF
D gene: .; clone size: few; V gene: TRBV5-1; J gene: TRBJ2-3; CDR3 DNA: TGCGCCAGCAGCCGGCAGGGGCGATTAACCTCAAGCACAGATACGCAGTATTTT; CDR3 protein: CASSRQGRLTSSTDTQYF
D gene: .; clone size: .; V gene: TRBV7-3; J gene: TRBJ1-6; CDR3 DNA: TGTGCCAGCAGCCCTGGGGGCGCGAATTCACCCCTTCACTTT; CDR3 protein: CASSPGGANSPLHF
D gene: .; clone size: .; V gene: TRBV7-9; J gene: TRBJ2-7; CDR3 DNA: TGTGCCAGCAGCTCGGGACCGGGACACCGCTACGAGCAGTACTTC; CDR3 protein: CASSSGPGHRYEQYF
D gene: .; clone size: .; V gene: TRBV15; J gene: TRBJ1-2; CDR3 DNA: TGTGCCACCAGCAGAGTGGCACGAACTAACTATGGCTACACCTTC; CDR3 protein: CATSRVARTNYGYTF
D gene: .; clone size: .; V gene: TRBV21-1; J gene: TRBJ2-3; CDR3 DNA: TGTGCCAGCATGGTATTCGAGGCAGTTAGCACAGATACGCAGTATTTT; CDR3 protein: CASMVFEAVSTDTQYF
D gene: TRBD2; clone size: .; V gene: TRBV11-2; J gene: TRBJ2-3; CDR3 DNA: TGTGCCAGCAGCCTGGGACTAGCGGGAGATACGCAGTATTTT; CDR3 protein: CASSLGLAGDTQYF
D gene: .; clone size: .; V gene: TRBV5-6; J gene: TRBJ1-1; CDR3 DNA: TGTGCCAGCAGCTCACTTTTGTCAGGGATGAACACTGAAGCTTTCTTT; CDR3 protein: CASSSLLSGMNTEAFF
D gene: .; clone size: .; V gene: TRBV7-8; J gene: TRBJ2-1; CDR3 DNA: TGTGCCAGCAGCTATATCCCCAAGAAAACTGGCCAGAGCTCCTACAATGAGCAGTTCTTC; CDR3 protein: CASSYIPKKTGQSSYNEQFF
D gene: .; clone size: .; V gene: TRBV4-2; J gene: TRBJ1-2; CDR3 DNA: TGTGCCAGCAGCCAAGATAGGGGGTCAGGGCCGAGAGATGGCTACACCTTC; CDR3 protein: CASSQDRGSGPRDGYTF
D gene: .; clone size: .; V gene: TRBV6-1; J gene: TRBJ2-2; CDR3 DNA: TGTGCCAGCAGTGAAACCCTCTTTAGGCGCAACACCGGGGAGCTGTTTTTT; CDR3 protein: CASSETLFRRNTGELFF
D gene: .; clone size: few; V gene: TRBV28; J gene: TRBJ1-5; CDR3 DNA: TGTGCCAGCAGACAGACAGGTGAAGGTCAGCCCCAGCATTTT; CDR3 protein: CASRQTGEGQPQHF
D gene: .; clone size: .; V gene: TRBV19; J gene: TRBJ2-1; CDR3 DNA: TGTGCCAGTAGGAACAGACCAAGCTCCTACAATGAGCAGTTCTTC; CDR3 protein: CASRNRPSSYNEQFF
D gene: .; clone size: .; V gene: TRBV14; J gene: TRBJ2-3; CDR3 DNA: TGTGCCAGCAGCAATCGGCTCACAGATACGCAGTATTTT; CDR3 protein: CASSNRLTDTQYF
D gene: .; clone size: .; V gene: TRBV12-2; J gene: TRBJ2-1; CDR3 DNA: .; CDR3 protein: CASRLVASGAIINEQFF